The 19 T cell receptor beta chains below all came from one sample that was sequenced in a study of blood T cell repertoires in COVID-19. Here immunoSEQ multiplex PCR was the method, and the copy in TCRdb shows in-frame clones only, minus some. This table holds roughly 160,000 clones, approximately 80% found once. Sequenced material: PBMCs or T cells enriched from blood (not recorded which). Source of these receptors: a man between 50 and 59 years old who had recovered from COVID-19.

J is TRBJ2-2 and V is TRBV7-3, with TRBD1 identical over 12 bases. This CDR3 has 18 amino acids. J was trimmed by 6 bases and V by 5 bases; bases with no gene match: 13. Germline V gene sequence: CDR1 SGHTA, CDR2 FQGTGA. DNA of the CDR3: TGTGCCAGCAGCCTCTCAGCGACCCGGGACAGGGGGCCCGGGGAGCTGTTTTTT. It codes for CASSLSATRDRGPGELFF.

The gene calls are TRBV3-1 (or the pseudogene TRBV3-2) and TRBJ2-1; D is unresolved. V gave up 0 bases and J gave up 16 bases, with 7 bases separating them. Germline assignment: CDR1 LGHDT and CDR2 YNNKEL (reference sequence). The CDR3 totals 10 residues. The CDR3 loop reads CASSQDPGFF. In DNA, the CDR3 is TGTGCCAGCAGCCAAGACCCGGGTTTCTTC.

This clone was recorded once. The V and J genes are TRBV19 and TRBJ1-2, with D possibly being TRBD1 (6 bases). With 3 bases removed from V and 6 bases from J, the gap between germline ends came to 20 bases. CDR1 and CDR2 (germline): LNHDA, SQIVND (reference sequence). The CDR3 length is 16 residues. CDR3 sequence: CASSIGGASAWDGYTF. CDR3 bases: TGTGCCAGTAGTATCGGGGGGGCCTCCGCTTGGGATGGCTACACCTTC.

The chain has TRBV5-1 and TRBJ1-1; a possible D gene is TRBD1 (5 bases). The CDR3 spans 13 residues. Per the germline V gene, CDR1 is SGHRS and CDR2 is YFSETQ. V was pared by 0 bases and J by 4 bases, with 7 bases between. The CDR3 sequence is CASSLGGATEAFF. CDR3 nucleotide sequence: TGCGCCAGCAGCTTGGGCGGGGCCACTGAAGCTTTCTTT.

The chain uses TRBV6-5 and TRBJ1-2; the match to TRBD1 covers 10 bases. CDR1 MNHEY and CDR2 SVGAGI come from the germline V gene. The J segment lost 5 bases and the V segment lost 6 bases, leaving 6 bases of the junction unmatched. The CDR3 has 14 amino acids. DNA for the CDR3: TGTGCCAGCAGAGGACAGGGGGTTCGATATGGCTACACCTTC. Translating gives CASRGQGVRYGYTF.

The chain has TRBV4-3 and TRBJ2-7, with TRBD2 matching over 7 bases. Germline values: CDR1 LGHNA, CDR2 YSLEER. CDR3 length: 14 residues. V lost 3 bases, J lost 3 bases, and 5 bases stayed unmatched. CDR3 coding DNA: TGCGCCAGCAGCCAGGCGGGCGGGGGCTACGAGCAGTACTTC. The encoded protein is CASSQAGGGYEQYF.

CDR3 nucleotides: TGTGCCAGCAAATCGGACAGTCTTTATGAAAAACTGTTTTTT. As protein: CASKSDSLYEKLFF. The chain has TRBV2 and TRBJ1-4; a possible D gene is TRBD1 (6 bases). The V gene lost 7 bases and the J gene lost 6 bases, with 15 bases spanning the gap. Germline CDR1 SNHLY, CDR2 FYNNEI. This CDR3 spans 14 amino acids. Based on the CDR3 plus reference TRBV2 and TRBJ1-4, the full variable domain is EPEVTQTPSHQVTQMGQEVILRCVPISNHLYFYWYRQILGQKVEFLVSFYNNEISEKSEIFDDQFSVERPDGSNFTLKIRSTKLEDSAMYFCASKSDSLYEKLFFGSGTQLSVL.

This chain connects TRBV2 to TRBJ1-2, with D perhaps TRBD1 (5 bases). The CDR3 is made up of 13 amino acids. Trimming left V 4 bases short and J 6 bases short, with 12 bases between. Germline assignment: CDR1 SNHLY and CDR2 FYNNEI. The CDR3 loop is CASSGGDQHGYTF. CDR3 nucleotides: TGTGCCAGCAGTGGGGGGGACCAGCATGGCTACACCTTC.

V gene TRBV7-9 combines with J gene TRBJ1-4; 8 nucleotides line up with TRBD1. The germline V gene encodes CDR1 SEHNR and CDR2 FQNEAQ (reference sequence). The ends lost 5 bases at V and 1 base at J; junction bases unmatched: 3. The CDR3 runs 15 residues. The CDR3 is CASSRGTGTNEKLFF. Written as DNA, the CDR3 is TGTGCCAGCAGCCGCGGGACAGGAACTAATGAAAAACTGTTTTTT.

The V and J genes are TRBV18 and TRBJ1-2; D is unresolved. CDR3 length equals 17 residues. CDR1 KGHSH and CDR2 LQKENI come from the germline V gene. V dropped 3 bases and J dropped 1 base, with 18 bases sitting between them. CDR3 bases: TGTGCCAGCTCACCCCAGTCGTTGTTGCGGGGTAACTATGGCTACACCTTC. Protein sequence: CASSPQSLLRGNYGYTF. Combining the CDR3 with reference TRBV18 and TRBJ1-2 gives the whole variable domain NAGVMQNPRHLVRRRGQEARLRCSPMKGHSHVYWYRQLPEEGLKFMVYLQKENIIDESGMPKERFSAEFPKEGPSILRIQQVVRGDSAAYFCASSPQSLLRGNYGYTFGSGTRLTVV.

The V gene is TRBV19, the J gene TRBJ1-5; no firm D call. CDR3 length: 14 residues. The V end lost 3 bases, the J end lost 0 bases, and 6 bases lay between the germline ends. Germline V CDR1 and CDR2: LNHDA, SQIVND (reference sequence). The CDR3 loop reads CASSMSYSNQPQHF. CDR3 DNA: TGTGCCAGTAGTATGTCGTATAGCAATCAGCCCCAGCATTTT.

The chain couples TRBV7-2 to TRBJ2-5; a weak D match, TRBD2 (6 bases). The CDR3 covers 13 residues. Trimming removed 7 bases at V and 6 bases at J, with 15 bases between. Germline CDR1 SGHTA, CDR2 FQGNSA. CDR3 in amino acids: CASTYGGAQTQYF. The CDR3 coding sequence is TGTGCCAGCACCTATGGCGGGGCCCAGACCCAGTACTTC.

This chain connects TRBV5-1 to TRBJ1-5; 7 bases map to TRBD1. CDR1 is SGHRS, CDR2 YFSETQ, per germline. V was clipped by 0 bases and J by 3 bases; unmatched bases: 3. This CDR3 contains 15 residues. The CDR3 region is CASSLDGTANQPQHF. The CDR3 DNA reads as TGCGCCAGCAGCTTGGACGGGACAGCCAATCAGCCCCAGCATTTT.

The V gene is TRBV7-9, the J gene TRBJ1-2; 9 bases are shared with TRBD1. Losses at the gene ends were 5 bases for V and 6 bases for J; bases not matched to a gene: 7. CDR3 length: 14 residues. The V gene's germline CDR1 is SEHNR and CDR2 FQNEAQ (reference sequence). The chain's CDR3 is CASSEGDRVNGYTF. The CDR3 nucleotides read TGTGCCAGCAGCGAGGGGGACAGGGTGAATGGCTACACCTTC. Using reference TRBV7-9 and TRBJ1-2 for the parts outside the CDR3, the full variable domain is DTGVSQNPRHKITKRGQNVTFRCDPISEHNRLYWYRQTLGQGPEFLTYFQNEAQLEKSRLLSDRFSAERPKGSFSTLEIQRTEQGDSAMYLCASSEGDRVNGYTFGSGTRLTVV.

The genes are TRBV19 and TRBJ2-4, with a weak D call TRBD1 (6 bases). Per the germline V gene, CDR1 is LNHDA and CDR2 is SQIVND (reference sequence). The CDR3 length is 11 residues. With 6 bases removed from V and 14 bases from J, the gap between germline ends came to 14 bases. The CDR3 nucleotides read TGTGCCAGTAGGGACAGAAACCGGGAGTACTTC. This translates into CASRDRNREYF.

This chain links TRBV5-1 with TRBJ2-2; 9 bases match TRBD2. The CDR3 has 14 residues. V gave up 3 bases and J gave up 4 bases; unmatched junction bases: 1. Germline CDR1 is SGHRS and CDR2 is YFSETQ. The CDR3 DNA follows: TGCGCCAGCAGCTGGCGGGGGGGCACCGGGGAGCTGTTTTTT. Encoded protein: CASSWRGGTGELFF.

CDR3 protein: CASSFDRSYGYTF. In DNA, the CDR3 is TGTGCCAGCAGCTTCGACAGGAGTTATGGCTACACCTTC. The genes are TRBV7-9 and TRBJ1-2; D may be TRBD1 (6 bases). Trimming pared 3 bases from V and 5 bases from J, leaving 10 bases between. The CDR3 totals 13 residues. From germline, CDR1 is SEHNR and CDR2 FQNEAQ (reference sequence).

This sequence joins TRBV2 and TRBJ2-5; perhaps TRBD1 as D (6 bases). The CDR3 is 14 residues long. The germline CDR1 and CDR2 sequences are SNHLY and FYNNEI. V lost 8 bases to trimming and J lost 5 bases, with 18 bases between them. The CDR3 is CASRKNSQGETQYF. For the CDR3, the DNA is TGTGCCAGCCGGAAGAACAGCCAGGGGGAGACCCAGTACTTC.

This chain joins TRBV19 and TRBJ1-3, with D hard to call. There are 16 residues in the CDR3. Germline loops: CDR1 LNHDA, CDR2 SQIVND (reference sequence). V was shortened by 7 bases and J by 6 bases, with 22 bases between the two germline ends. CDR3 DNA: TGTGCCAGTACCCTCCTAGCGCGACGGGGAGAAAACACCATATATTTT. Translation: CASTLLARRGENTIYF.